The rows below give T cell receptor beta chains drawn from one sample of a study of shared clonotypes between healthy human individuals. Measured with immunoSEQ multiplex PCR; TCRdb has only the in-frame clones, and not every one. The data show around 200,000 clones, 65% to 70% seen once. Sequenced: memory CD4+ T cells sorted from blood. These receptors were taken from a man aged 25-40 years in good health. Each CDR3 is given with its conserved first and last residue. D genes are given only for firm matches. The size of a clone is reported for some rows only, either as once, few or many, or as a class for expanded clones.

D,V,J,size,length,CDR3,DNA
.,TRBV19,TRBJ2-7,.,15,CASSIDGGGSYEQYF,TGTGCCAGTAGTATTGACGGGGGTGGATCCTACGAGCAGTACTTC
.,TRBV15,TRBJ2-5,.,15,CATGRTGQFQETQYF,TGTGCCACCGGGCGCACCGGACAATTCCAAGAGACCCAGTACTTC
TRBD2,TRBV5-1,TRBJ2-1,.,21,CASSFAPRGRGGGSSYNEQFF,TGCGCCAGCAGCTTCGCCCCCCGCGGGAGAGGTGGGGGGAGCTCCTACAATGAGCAGTTCTTC
.,TRBV12-2,TRBJ2-5,.,16,CASRLVVGRYQETQYF,TGTGCAAGTCGCTTAGTTGTCGGGCGTTACCAAGAGACCCAGTACTTC
.,TRBV13,TRBJ1-1,.,14,CASSLGNLNTEAFF,TGTGCCAGCAGCTTGGGCAATCTGAACACTGAAGCTTTCTTT
.,TRBV6-5,TRBJ2-7,.,11,CASSSPREQYF,TGTGCCAGCAGTTCTCCCCGCGAGCAGTACTTC
TRBD2,TRBV25-1,TRBJ2-1,.,15,CASSESSGSSDEQFF,TGTGCCAGCAGTGAATCTAGCGGGAGCTCGGATGAGCAGTTCTTC
TRBD2,TRBV6-5,TRBJ2-2,.,15,CASSPRASGKGELFF,TGTGCCAGCAGCCCCCGTGCTAGCGGGAAAGGGGAGCTGTTTTTT
.,TRBV7-8,TRBJ2-7,.,15,CASSPMGLGHQEQYF,TGTGCCAGCAGCCCTATGGGGTTGGGTCATCAAGAGCAGTACTTC
TRBD1,TRBV7-9,TRBJ2-7,.,17,CASSFADGQGESYEQYF,TGTGCCAGCAGCTTCGCAGACGGACAGGGGGAGTCCTACGAGCAGTACTTC
.,TRBV5-1,TRBJ1-1,.,14,CASSFGGAGAEAFF,TGCGCCAGCAGCTTTGGGGGGGCCGGCGCTGAAGCTTTCTTT
.,TRBV2,TRBJ2-7,.,12,CASSGRYYEQYF,TGTGCCAGCAGTGGCCGCTACTACGAGCAGTACTTC
TRBD2,TRBV5-1,TRBJ2-5,.,15,CASSLSLAGVETQYF,TGCGCCAGCAGCTTGTCTTTAGCGGGAGTAGAGACCCAGTACTTC
TRBD2,TRBV14,TRBJ2-4,.,17,CASSHRTSGGEKNIQYF,TGTGCCAGCAGCCACCGGACTAGCGGAGGGGAGAAAAACATTCAGTACTTC
TRBD2,TRBV5-1,TRBJ2-3,.,15,CASSLLAGGSDTQYF,TGCGCCAGCAGCCTGCTAGCGGGAGGGTCAGATACGCAGTATTTT
.,TRBV14,TRBJ2-5,once,14,CASSQDMFAETQYF,TGTGCCAGCAGCCAAGATATGTTTGCAGAGACCCAGTACTTC
TRBD2,TRBV7-2,TRBJ2-1,.,16,CASSLGASGKVNEQFF,TGTGCCAGCAGCTTAGGGGCTAGCGGGAAGGTAAATGAGCAGTTCTTC
TRBD2,TRBV29-1,TRBJ2-2,.,15,CSATRLAGGSGELFF,TGCAGCGCTACCCGACTAGCGGGAGGGTCCGGGGAGCTGTTTTTT
.,TRBV5-1,TRBJ2-2,few,16,CASSLAKTSRSGELFF,TGCGCCAGCAGCTTGGCCAAAACCTCACGATCCGGGGAGCTGTTTTTT
.,TRBV29-1,TRBJ2-1,.,13,CSVGRQIYNEQFF,TGCAGCGTTGGACGACAGATTTACAATGAGCAGTTCTTC
.,TRBV18,TRBJ1-5,.,16,CASSQNPGGNNQPQHF,TGTGCCAGCTCACAAAATCCGGGGGGGAACAATCAGCCCCAGCATTTT
.,TRBV14,TRBJ2-3,.,14,CASSPTRQTDTQYF,TGTGCCAGCAGCCCGACGAGACAGACAGATACGCAGTATTTT
.,TRBV15,TRBJ2-7,.,15,CATSRDATTYPEQYF,TGTGCCACCAGCAGAGATGCCACGACCTACCCAGAGCAGTACTTC
.,TRBV11-1,TRBJ2-1,.,16,CASSYWLASSYNEQFF,TGTGCCAGCAGCTACTGGCTAGCGAGCTCCTACAATGAGCAGTTCTTC
.,TRBV27,TRBJ2-7,few,14,CASSYKDGAYEQYF,TGTGCCAGCAGCTACAAGGACGGTGCCTACGAGCAGTACTTC
.,TRBV6-6,TRBJ2-6,.,14,CASSHTSGANVLTF,TGTGCCAGCAGTCATACGTCTGGGGCCAACGTCCTGACTTTC